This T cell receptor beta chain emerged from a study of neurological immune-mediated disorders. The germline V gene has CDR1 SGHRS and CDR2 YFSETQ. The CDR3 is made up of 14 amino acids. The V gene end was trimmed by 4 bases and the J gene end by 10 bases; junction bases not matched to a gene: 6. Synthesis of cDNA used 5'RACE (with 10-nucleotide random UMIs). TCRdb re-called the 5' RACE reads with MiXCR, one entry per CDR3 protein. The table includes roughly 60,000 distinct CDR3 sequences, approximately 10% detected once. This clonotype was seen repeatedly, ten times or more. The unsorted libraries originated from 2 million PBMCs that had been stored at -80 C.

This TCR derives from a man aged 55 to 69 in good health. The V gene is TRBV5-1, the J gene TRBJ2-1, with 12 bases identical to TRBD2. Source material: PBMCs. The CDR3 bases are TGCGCCAGCAGCACCGGACTAGCGGGAAAGGAGCAGTTCTTC. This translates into CASSTGLAGKEQFF.